The source of this TCR beta chain is a study of T cell clonotyping in hematopoietic cell transplantation. Assay used: immunoSEQ multiplex PCR; TCRdb lists only in-frame clones, some missing. The profile shows tens of thousands of clones, about 95% of them singletons. This clone was counted once. Looked up from germline, CDR1 is PRHDT and CDR2 is FYEKMQ (reference sequence). The V and J ends lost 5 bases and 3 bases, in that order; junction bases with no gene match: 7. The CDR3 has 14 amino acids. This clonotype was sampled from a woman aged 50 to 65 in good health. Some clones in this sample may be carry-over from other donors' samples. The chain uses TRBV13 and TRBJ2-7, with 7 positions matching TRBD1. The source material was peripheral blood mononuclear cells. The CDR3 spells CASSPKGTVYEQYF. CDR3 sequence (DNA): TGTGCCAGCAGCCCTAAGGGGACAGTCTACGAGCAGTACTTC.